This TCR beta chain was sequenced for a study of spatial heterogeneity in lung cancer. For the study at large: Alpha-chain sequences were consistently detected in smaller numbers than beta-chain sequences.

The sample holds many counts of this clonotype. MiXCR was run by TCRdb on the 5' RACE reads, yielding one entry per CDR3 protein. Among 20,000 to 25,000 distinct CDR3 sequences listed, roughly 4.5% were seen once. CDR3 length equals 13 residues. Germline assignment: CDR1 SGHRS and CDR2 YFSETQ. V gave up 3 bases and J gave up 1 base, with 6 bases separating them. Time point denoted: sample taken at primary tumor resection. The chain uses TRBV5-1 and TRBJ2-3, with D perhaps TRBD2 (5 bases). The TCR comes from a male donor with early-stage non-small cell lung cancer. The sequenced sample was PBMCs, obtained at surgery. CDR3 nucleotide sequence: TGCGCCAGCAGCTCCGGGGGCACAGATACGCAGTATTTT. Translated, it gives CASSSGGTDTQYF.